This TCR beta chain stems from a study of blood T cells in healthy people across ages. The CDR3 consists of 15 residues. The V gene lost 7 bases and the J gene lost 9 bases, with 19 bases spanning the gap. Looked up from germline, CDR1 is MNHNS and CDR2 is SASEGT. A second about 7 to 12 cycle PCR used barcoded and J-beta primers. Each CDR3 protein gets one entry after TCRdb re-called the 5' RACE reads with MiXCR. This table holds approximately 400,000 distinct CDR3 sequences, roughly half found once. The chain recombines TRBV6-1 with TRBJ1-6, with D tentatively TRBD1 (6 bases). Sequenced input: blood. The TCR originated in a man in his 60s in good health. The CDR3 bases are TGTGCCAGCAATCCGACAGGAGGAAAGGGTTCACCCCTCCACTTT. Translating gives CASNPTGGKGSPLHF.